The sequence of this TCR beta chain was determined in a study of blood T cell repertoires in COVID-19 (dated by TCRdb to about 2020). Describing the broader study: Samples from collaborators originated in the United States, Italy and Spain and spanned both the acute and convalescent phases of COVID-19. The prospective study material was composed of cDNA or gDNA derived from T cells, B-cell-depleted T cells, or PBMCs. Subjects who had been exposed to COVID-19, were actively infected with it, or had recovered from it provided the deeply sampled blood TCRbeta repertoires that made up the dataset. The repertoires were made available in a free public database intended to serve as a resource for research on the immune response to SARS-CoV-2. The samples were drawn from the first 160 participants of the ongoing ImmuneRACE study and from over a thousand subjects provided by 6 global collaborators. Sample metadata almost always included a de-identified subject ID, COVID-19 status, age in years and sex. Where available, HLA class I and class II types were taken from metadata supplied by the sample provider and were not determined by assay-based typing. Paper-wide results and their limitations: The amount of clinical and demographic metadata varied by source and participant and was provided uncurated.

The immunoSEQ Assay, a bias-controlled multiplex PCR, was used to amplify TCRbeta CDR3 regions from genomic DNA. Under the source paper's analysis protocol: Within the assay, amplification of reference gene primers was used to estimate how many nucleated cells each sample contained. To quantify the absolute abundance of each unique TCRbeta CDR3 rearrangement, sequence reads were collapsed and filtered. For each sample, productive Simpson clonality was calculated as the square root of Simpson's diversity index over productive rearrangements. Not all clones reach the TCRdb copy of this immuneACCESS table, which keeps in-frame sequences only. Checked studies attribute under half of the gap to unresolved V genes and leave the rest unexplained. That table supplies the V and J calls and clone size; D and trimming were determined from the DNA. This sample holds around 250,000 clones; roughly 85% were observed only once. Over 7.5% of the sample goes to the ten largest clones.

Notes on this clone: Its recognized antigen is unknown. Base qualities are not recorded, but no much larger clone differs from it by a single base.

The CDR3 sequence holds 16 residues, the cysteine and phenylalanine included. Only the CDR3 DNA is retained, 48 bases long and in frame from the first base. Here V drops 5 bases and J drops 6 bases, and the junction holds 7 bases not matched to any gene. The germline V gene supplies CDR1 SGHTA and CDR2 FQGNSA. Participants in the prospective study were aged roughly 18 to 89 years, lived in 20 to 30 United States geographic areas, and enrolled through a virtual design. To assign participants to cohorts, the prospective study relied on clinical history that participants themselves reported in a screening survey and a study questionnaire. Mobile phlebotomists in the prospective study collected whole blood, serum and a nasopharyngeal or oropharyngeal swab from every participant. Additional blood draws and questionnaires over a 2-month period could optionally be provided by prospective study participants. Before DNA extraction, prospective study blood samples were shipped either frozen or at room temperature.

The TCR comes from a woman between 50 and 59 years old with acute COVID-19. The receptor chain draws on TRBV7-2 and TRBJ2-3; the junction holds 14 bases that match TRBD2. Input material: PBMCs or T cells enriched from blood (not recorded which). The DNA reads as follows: TGTGCCAGCAGCCCACGACTAGCGGGGGGGCCCGATACGCAGTATTTT. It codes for CASSPRLAGGPDTQYF.